The clone carrying this T cell receptor (beta chain) was detected a few times. Its antigen is unknown. V was pared by 1 base and J by 4 bases, with 18 bases of the junction left unmatched. Germline-derived CDR1 and CDR2 are WNHNN and SYGVQD (reference sequence). This CDR3 has 20 amino acids. The data were obtained in a study of T cell responses to AZD1222 COVID-19 vaccine. Study-level findings and limits: The study identified only five to seven AZD1222 recipients as seropositive at baseline. Nearly half of spike-specific TCRs reportedly target variant regions that are unmutated in the B.1.351 and B.1.1.7 variants. Spike-specific TCR repertoires showed rising breadth and depth after two AZD1222 doses. A mostly white British donor set with more females was recruited, and clonal diversity was possibly underestimated.

Measured with immunoSEQ multiplex PCR; TCRdb has only the in-frame clones, and not every one. The table shows about 130,000 clones, with about 92% occurring only once. The J gene is TRBJ2-1, the V gene TRBV10-1, with 8 bases that match TRBD2. Material: peripheral blood, obtained on day 0 of MenACWY control vaccination. The TCR sequence derives from an adult in good health. CDR3 sequence: CASSELLAGGSFFLYNEQFF. Here the CDR3 DNA reads TGCGCCAGCAGTGAGTTGTTGGCGGGAGGTTCCTTCTTCCTTTACAATGAGCAGTTCTTC.